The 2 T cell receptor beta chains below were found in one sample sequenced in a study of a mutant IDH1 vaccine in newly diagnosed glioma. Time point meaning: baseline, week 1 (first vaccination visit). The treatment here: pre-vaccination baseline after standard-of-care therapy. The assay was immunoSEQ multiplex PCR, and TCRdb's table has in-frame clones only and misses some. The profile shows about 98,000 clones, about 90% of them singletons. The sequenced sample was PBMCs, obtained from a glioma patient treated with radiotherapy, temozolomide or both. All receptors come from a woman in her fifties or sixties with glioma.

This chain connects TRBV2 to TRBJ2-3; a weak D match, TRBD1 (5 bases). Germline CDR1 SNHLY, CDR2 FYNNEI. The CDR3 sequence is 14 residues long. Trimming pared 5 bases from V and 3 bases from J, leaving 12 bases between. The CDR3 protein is CASSLQGGTDTQYF. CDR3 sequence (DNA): TGTGCCAGCAGTCTGCAGGGTGGGACAGATACGCAGTATTTT.

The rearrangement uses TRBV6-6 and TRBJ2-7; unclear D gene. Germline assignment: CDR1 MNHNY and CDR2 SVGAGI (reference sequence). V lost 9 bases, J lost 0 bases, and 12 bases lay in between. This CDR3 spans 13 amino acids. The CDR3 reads CASHSLSSYEQYF. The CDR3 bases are TGTGCCAGTCACTCGTTATCCTCCTACGAGCAGTACTTC.